This paragraph reports one TCR beta chain. Its antigen is currently unknown. Other DNA sequences within the sample encode an identical CDR3. This entry belongs to a study of cytotoxic CD8 clonotypes in ibrutinib-treated CLL. Study conclusions and caveats: At baseline, clonality was higher than in age-matched healthy donors and correlated with CD8+ counts. Treatment saw public clonotypes, which were uncommon, either contract or stay stable.

Depths of 1 in 200,000 to 1 in 1 million T cells were the sequencing target. Some clones are missing from TCRdb's copy, which holds only in-frame ones; the method was immunoSEQ multiplex PCR. The table includes roughly 160,000 clones, about 80% detected once. Trimming at V came to 0 bases and at J to 5 bases, leaving 5 bases not matched to a gene. CDR3 length: 15 residues. In germline, CDR1 is MNHEY, CDR2 SMNVEV (reference sequence). As input for TCR beta libraries, around 2 micrograms of genomic DNA came from cryopreserved PBMCs. The V call is TRBV27, the J call TRBJ2-5; 8 bases align to TRBD1. The sample was PBMCs, taken after 12 months of ibrutinib treatment. The clonotype comes from a human donor with chronic lymphocytic leukemia. The CDR3, as DNA: TGTGCCAGCAGTTTATCGACAGGGGTGGGTGAGACCCAGTACTTC. As protein: CASSLSTGVGETQYF.